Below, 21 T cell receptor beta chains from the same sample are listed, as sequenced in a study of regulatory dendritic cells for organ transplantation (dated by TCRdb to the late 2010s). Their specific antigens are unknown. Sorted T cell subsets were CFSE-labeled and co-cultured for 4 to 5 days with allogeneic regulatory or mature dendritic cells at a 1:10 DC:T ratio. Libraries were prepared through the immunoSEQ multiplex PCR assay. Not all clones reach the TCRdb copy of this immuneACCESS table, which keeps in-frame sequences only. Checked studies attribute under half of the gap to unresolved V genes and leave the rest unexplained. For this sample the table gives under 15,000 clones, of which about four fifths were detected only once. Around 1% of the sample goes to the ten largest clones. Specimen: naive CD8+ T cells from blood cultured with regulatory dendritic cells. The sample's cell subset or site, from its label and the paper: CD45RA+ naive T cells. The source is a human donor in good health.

The CDR3 DNA is TGTGCCATCAGTGACTCAATCGGACAGGGGGATATTTTGAACACTGAAGCTTTCTTT. This sequence encodes CAISDSIGQGDILNTEAFF. The rearrangement uses TRBV10-3 and TRBJ1-1, with 10 bases fitting TRBD1. The CDR3 is 19 amino acids. V lost 3 bases to trimming and J lost 0 bases; unmatched junction nucleotides: 13. Germline loops: CDR1 ENHRY, CDR2 SYGVKD.

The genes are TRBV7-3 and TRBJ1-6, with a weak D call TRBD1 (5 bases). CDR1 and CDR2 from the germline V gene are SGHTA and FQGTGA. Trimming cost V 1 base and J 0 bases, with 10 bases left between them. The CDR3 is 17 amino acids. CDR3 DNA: TGTGCCAGCAGCTTAAGGGGGGGGAGCTCCTATAATTCACCCCTCCACTTT. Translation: CASSLRGGSSYNSPLHF.

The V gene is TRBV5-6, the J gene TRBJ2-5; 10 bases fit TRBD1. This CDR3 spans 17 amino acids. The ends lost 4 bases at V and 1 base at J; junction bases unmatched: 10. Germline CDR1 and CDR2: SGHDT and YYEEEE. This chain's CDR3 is CASSIFGGDRGQETQYF. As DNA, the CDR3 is TGTGCCAGCAGCATCTTTGGGGGGGACAGGGGCCAAGAGACCCAGTACTTC.

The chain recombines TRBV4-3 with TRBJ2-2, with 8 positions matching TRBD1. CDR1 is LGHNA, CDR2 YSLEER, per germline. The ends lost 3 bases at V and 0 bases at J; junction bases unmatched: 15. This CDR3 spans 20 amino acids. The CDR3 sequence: CASSHHMTGVPPANTGELFF. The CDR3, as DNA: TGCGCCAGCAGCCATCATATGACAGGGGTGCCTCCCGCGAACACCGGGGAGCTGTTTTTT.

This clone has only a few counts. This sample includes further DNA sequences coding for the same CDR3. The CDR3 bases are TGTGCCAGCAGCGCCACGGGGAACACTGAAGCTTTCTTT. Encoded protein: CASSATGNTEAFF. The chain employs TRBV9 and TRBJ1-1; D gene unclear. The CDR3 extends over 13 amino acids. Trimming cost V 3 bases and J 1 base, with 7 bases left between them. The germline CDR1 and CDR2 sequences are SGDLS and YYNGEE.

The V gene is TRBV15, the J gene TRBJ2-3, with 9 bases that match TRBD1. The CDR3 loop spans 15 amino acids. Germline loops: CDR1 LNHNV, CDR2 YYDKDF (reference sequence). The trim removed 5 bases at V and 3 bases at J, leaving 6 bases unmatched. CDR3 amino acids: CATSSRTGETDTQYF. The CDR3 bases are TGTGCCACCAGCTCTCGGACAGGGGAGACAGATACGCAGTATTTT.

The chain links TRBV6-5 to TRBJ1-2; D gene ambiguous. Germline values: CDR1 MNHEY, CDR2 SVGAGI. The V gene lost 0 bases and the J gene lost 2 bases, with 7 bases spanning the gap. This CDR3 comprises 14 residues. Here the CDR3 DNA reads TGTGCCAGCAGTTACTCGAGCAGGAACTATGGCTACACCTTC. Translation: CASSYSSRNYGYTF.

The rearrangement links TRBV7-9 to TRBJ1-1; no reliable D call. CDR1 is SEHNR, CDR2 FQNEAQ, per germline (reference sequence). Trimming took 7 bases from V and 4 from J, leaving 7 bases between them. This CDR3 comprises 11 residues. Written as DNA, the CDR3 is TGTGCCAGCACCCCCAGCACTGAAGCTTTCTTT. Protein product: CASTPSTEAFF.

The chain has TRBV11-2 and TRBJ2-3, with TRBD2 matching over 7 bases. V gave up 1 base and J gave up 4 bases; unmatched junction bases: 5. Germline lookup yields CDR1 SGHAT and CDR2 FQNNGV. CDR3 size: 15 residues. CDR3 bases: TGTGCCAGCAGCTTAGGGGAGGGGCAGTCAGATACGCAGTATTTT. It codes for CASSLGEGQSDTQYF. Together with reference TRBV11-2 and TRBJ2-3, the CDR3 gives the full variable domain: EAGVAQSPRYKIIEKRQSVAFWCNPISGHATLYWYQQILGQGPKLLIQFQNNGVVDDSQLPKDRFSAERLKGVDSTLKIQPAKLEDSAVYLCASSLGEGQSDTQYFGPGTRLTVL.

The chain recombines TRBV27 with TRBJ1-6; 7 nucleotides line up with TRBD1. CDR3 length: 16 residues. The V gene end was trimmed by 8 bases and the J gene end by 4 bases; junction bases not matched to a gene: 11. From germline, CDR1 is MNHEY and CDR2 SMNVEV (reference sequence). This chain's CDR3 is CASDYRDSDYNSPLHF. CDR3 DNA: TGTGCCAGCGATTACCGGGACAGCGATTATAATTCACCCCTCCACTTT.

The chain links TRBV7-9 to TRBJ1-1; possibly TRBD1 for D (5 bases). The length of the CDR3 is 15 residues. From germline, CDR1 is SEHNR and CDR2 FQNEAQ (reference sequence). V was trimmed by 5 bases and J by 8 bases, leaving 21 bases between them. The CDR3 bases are TGTGCCAGCAGCGATCGGGGGGGGGACCTAGGCGAAGCTTTCTTT. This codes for CASSDRGGDLGEAFF.

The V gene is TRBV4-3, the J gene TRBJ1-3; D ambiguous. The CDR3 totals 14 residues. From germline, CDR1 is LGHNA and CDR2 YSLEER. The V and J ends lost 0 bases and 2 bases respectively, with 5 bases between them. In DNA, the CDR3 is TGCGCCAGCAGCCAAGACTTAGCTGGAAACACCATATATTTT. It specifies CASSQDLAGNTIYF.

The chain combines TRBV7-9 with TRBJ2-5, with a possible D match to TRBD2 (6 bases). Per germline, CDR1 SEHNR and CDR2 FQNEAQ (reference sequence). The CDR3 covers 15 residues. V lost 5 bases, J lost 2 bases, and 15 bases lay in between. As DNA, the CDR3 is TGTGCCAGCAGCCCACCGCGGGGTATGCAAGAGACCCAGTACTTC. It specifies CASSPPRGMQETQYF.

CDR3 nucleotides: TGTGCCAGCAGCTTAGGGCAGTTACAAGAGACCCAGTACTTC. As protein: CASSLGQLQETQYF. The chain has TRBV11-2 and TRBJ2-5; D unclear. Trimming removed 1 base at V and 2 bases at J, with 8 bases between. Per the germline V gene, CDR1 is SGHAT and CDR2 is FQNNGV. The CDR3 spans 14 residues.

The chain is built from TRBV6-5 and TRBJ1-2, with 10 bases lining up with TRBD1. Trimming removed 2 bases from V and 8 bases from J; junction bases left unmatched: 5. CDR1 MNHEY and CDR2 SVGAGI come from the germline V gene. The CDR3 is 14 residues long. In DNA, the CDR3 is TGTGCCAGCAGTTACACGCGGACAGGGGGAGGCTACACCTTC. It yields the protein CASSYTRTGGGYTF.

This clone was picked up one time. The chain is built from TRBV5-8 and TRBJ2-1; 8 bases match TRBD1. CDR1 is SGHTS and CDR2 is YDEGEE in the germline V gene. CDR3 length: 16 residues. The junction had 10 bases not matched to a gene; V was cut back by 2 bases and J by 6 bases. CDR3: CASSLQGGGLGNEQFF. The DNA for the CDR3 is TGTGCCAGCAGCTTACAGGGGGGAGGACTCGGCAATGAGCAGTTCTTC.

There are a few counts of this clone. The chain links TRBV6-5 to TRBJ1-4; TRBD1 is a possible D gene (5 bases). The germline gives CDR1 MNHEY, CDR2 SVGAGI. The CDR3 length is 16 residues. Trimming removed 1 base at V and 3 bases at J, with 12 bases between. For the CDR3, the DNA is TGTGCCAGCAGTTACTATTTGGCCAGGGCTAATGAAAAACTGTTTTTT. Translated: CASSYYLARANEKLFF.

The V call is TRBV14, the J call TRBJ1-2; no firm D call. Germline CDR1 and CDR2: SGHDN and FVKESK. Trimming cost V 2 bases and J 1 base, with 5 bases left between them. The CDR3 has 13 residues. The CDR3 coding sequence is TGTGCCAGCAGCCAAACAGTTAACTATGGCTACACCTTC. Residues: CASSQTVNYGYTF.

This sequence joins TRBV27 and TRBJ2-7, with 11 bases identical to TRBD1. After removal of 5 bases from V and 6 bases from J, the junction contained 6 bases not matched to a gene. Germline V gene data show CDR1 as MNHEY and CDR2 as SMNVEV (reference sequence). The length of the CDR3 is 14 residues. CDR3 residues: CASSPGTGGAEQYF. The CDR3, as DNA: TGTGCCAGCAGTCCCGGGACAGGGGGTGCCGAGCAGTACTTC.

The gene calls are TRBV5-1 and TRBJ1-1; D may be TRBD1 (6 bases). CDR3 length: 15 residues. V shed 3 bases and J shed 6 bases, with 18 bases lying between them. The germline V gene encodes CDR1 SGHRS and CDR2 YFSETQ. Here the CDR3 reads CASSYRGQGSPEAFF. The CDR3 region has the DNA TGCGCCAGCAGCTATCGTGGGCAGGGGAGCCCTGAAGCTTTCTTT.

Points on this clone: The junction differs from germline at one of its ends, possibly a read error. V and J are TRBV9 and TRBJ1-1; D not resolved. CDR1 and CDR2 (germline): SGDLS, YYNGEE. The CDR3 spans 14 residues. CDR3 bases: TGTGCCAGCGGCGTGGGCAGCTTGAACACTGAAGCTTTCTTT. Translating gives CASGVGSLNTEAFF. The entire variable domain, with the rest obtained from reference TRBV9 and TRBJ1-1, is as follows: DSGVTQTPKHLITATGQRVTLRCSPRSGDLSVYWYQQSLDQGLQFLIQYYNGEERAKGNILERFSAQQFPDLHSELNLSSLELGDSALYFCASGVGSLNTEAFFGQGTRLTVV.